Presented here are 20 T cell receptor beta chains from one specimen sequenced in a study of blood T cell repertoires in COVID-19. Clones were sequenced by immunoSEQ multiplex PCR, and TCRdb holds only the in-frame ones, with some missing. This table has 150,000 to 250,000 clones, roughly 80% appearing once. Sequenced material: PBMCs or T cells enriched from blood (not recorded which). The receptors shown here come from a middle-aged man who had recovered from COVID-19.

The chain uses TRBV27 and TRBJ1-6, with TRBD1 as a possible D gene (6 bases). V lost 2 bases and J lost 0, with 8 bases in between. This CDR3 spans 16 amino acids. CDR1 is MNHEY, CDR2 SMNVEV, per germline (reference sequence). The CDR3 DNA reads as TGTGCCAGCAGTTTAGGACAGAGCTCCTATAATTCACCCCTCCACTTT. Its translation: CASSLGQSSYNSPLHF.

The genes are TRBV12-2 and TRBJ2-3; no DNA check was done on the table's D call, TRBD2. TRBV12-2 is annotated as a pseudogene. The CDR3 runs to 17 residues. Written as DNA, the CDR3 is TGTGCAAGTCTCTATAGCGGCGGTTTTTCTTTGTGTGATACGCAGTATTTT. This sequence encodes CASLYSGGFSLCDTQYF.

This chain connects TRBV7-2 to TRBJ2-1; 10 nucleotides match TRBD2. Germline CDR1 reads SGHTA; CDR2 reads FQGNSA. V dropped 1 base and J dropped 4; count of bases not matched to a gene: 7. The CDR3 has 17 amino acids. The chain's CDR3 is CASSLGVGTSEYNEQFF. The CDR3 bases are TGTGCCAGCAGCTTAGGGGTAGGGACTAGCGAGTACAATGAGCAGTTCTTC.

This chain joins TRBV30 and TRBJ2-7; 9 positions agree with TRBD1. The V and J ends lost 2 bases and 4 bases, in that order; junction bases with no gene match: 9. The CDR3 is made up of 15 amino acids. Per germline, CDR1 GTSNPN and CDR2 SVGIG (reference sequence). CDR3 region: CAWSPRQGGYYEQYV. The CDR3 nucleotides read TGTGCCTGGAGTCCACGACAGGGGGGTTATTACGAGCAGTACGTC.

This clone was seen a few times. The rearrangement links TRBV19 to TRBJ1-2; D is perhaps TRBD1 (6 bases). Germline CDR1 LNHDA, CDR2 SQIVND (reference sequence). V dropped 4 bases and J dropped 8 bases, with 14 bases sitting between them. CDR3 length: 13 residues. CDR3: CASSTQGSRGYTF. The DNA of the CDR3 is TGTGCCAGTAGTACCCAGGGGTCGCGGGGCTACACCTTC.

The CDR3 DNA follows: TGTGCCAGCAGTTTTCTCGGACAGGCGGGGTTTTATGGCTACACCTTC. Protein product: CASSFLGQAGFYGYTF. The chain carries TRBV28 and TRBJ1-2, with TRBD1 matching 7 bases. The CDR3 has 16 residues. Losses at the gene ends were 3 bases for V and 5 bases for J; bases not matched to a gene: 12. Looked up from germline, CDR1 is MDHEN and CDR2 is SYDVKM.

V and J are TRBV10-3 and TRBJ1-2, with D possibly TRBD1 on 5 matching bases. Germline loops: CDR1 ENHRY, CDR2 SYGVKD. This CDR3 has 15 residues. Trimming left V 2 bases short and J 3 bases short, with 13 bases between. CDR3 in amino acids: CAISEGHWGDYGYTF. Here the CDR3 DNA reads TGTGCCATCAGTGAGGGCCATTGGGGGGACTATGGCTACACCTTC.

This chain links TRBV5-1 with TRBJ1-1, with 9 bases identical to TRBD1. V was clipped by 4 bases and J by 1 base; unmatched bases: 11. This CDR3 comprises 17 residues. Germline V gene lookup returns CDR1 SGHRS and CDR2 YFSETQ. The DNA of the CDR3 is TGCGCCAGCAGCGGGGCGGGACAGGGCCTTTGGAACACTGAAGCTTTCTTT. It is translated as CASSGAGQGLWNTEAFF. Full variable domain (rest looked up from reference TRBV5-1 and TRBJ1-1): KAGVTQTPRYLIKTRGQQVTLSCSPISGHRSVSWYQQTPGQGLQFLFEYFSETQRNKGNFPGRFSGRQFSNSRSEMNVSTLELGDSALYLCASSGAGQGLWNTEAFFGQGTRLTVV.

The rearrangement uses TRBV3-1 (or the pseudogene TRBV3-2) and TRBJ1-1, with 7 bases identical to TRBD1. J lost 3 bases, V lost 2 bases, and 3 bases had no gene match. In germline, CDR1 is LGHDT, CDR2 YNNKEL (reference sequence). There are 14 residues in the CDR3. The chain's CDR3 is CASSQNRGDTEAFF. The CDR3 DNA sequence: TGTGCCAGCAGCCAAAACAGGGGTGACACTGAAGCTTTCTTT.

CDR3 loop: CASSFVPSGSKEQFF. The CDR3 DNA follows: TGTGCCAGCAGCTTTGTTCCTAGCGGGAGTAAAGAGCAGTTCTTC. The V call is TRBV11-1, the J call TRBJ2-1; 10 bases agree with TRBD2. Germline CDR1 and CDR2: SGHAT and FQDESV (reference sequence). J gave up 10 bases and V 3 bases, and 9 bases lay outside the gene matches. This CDR3 is built from 15 residues.

This sequence joins TRBV9 and TRBJ2-7; D not resolved. Trimming pared 0 bases from V and 8 bases from J, leaving 12 bases between. This CDR3 region has 13 residues. Germline V gene data show CDR1 as SGDLS and CDR2 as YYNGEE. The CDR3 sequence is CASSVVPGRKQYV. CDR3 DNA: TGTGCCAGCAGCGTAGTACCAGGCCGCAAGCAGTACGTC.

The rearrangement uses TRBV25-1 and TRBJ1-5; 10 positions agree with TRBD1. V trimming: 6 bases; J trimming: 6 bases; junction bases outside the gene matches: 2. The CDR3 is made up of 13 amino acids. Germline V gene lookup returns CDR1 MGHDK and CDR2 SYGVNS. This chain's CDR3 is CASSGTGVQPQHF. CDR3 DNA: TGTGCCAGCAGCGGGACAGGGGTTCAGCCCCAGCATTTT.

CDR3 in amino acids: CASSLTGTSNTQYF. The CDR3 DNA sequence: TGTGCCAGCAGCTTAACTGGGACAAGCAATACGCAGTATTTT. The rearrangement links TRBV28 to TRBJ2-3; possibly TRBD1 for D (6 bases). CDR1 is MDHEN and CDR2 is SYDVKM in the germline V gene. V was pared by 6 bases and J by 7 bases, with 17 bases between. This CDR3 has 14 residues. Drawing the rest from reference TRBV28 and TRBJ2-3, the complete variable domain is DVKVTQSSRYLVKRTGEKVFLECVQDMDHENMFWYRQDPGLGLRLIYFSYDVKMKEKGDIPEGYSVSREKKERFSLILESASTNQTSMYLCASSLTGTSNTQYFGPGTRLTVL.

The chain joins TRBV28 to TRBJ2-5, with 7 bases fitting TRBD2. CDR1 is MDHEN and CDR2 is SYDVKM in the germline V gene. The CDR3 covers 14 residues. V shed 4 bases, J shed 5 bases, and the junction held 7 bases outside the gene matches. CDR3 nucleotides: TGTGCCAGCAGTTCGGCGGGGGAGCTGGAGACCCAGTACTTC. This gives the protein CASSSAGELETQYF.

The chain recombines TRBV5-1 with TRBJ2-1, with D possibly TRBD1 on 5 matching bases. This CDR3 contains 16 residues. CDR1 and CDR2 (germline): SGHRS, YFSETQ. V was shortened by 6 bases and J by 2 bases, with 18 bases between the two germline ends. CDR3 nucleotides: TGCGCCAGCACCATCCAGACAGCGACGCCCTACAATGAGCAGTTCTTC. This sequence encodes CASTIQTATPYNEQFF.

The J gene is TRBJ1-1, the V gene TRBV27; 10 positions match TRBD1. The CDR3 runs to 16 residues. V dropped 4 bases and J dropped 3; count of bases not matched to a gene: 8. Germline V gene lookup returns CDR1 MNHEY and CDR2 SMNVEV (reference sequence). CDR3 sequence reads: CASSWGTGEKYTEAFF. The DNA for the CDR3 is TGTGCCAGCAGTTGGGGGACAGGGGAAAAGTACACTGAAGCTTTCTTT.

CDR3 amino acids: CASSSSFDRVNYNEQFF. The CDR3 DNA sequence: TGTGCCAGCAGCTCCTCCTTCGACAGGGTCAACTACAATGAGCAGTTCTTC. This chain links TRBV13 with TRBJ2-1; 7 bases match TRBD1. V gave up 4 bases and J gave up 3 bases; unmatched junction bases: 12. The CDR3 is 17 residues long. Germline assignment: CDR1 PRHDT and CDR2 FYEKMQ (reference sequence).

This clone was recorded many times. The rearrangement links TRBV6-4 to TRBJ2-2, with unresolved D. The germline gives CDR1 MRHNA, CDR2 SNTAGT. The CDR3 extends over 19 amino acids. V lost 2 bases to trimming and J lost 5 bases, with 24 bases between them. The CDR3 reads CASSDPTVAAAVKTGELFF. The CDR3 DNA reads as TGTGCCAGCAGTGACCCGACCGTCGCCGCGGCAGTGAAAACCGGGGAGCTGTTTTTT.

The rearrangement links TRBV18 to TRBJ2-5, with D perhaps matching TRBD2 (5 bases). Germline V gene lookup returns CDR1 KGHSH and CDR2 LQKENI. The CDR3 extends over 13 amino acids. Trimming shortened V by 0 bases and J by 5 bases, and 7 bases separated the two germline ends. CDR3 DNA: TGTGCCAGCTCACCACCGTCGGGGGAGACCCAGTACTTC. This encodes CASSPPSGETQYF.

The chain employs TRBV10-1 and TRBJ2-1; no clear D. Germline V gives CDR1 WNHNN, CDR2 SYGVQD (reference sequence). The V end was cut by 3 bases, the J end by 5 bases, with 5 bases between. This CDR3 is 12 amino acids long. Here the CDR3 DNA reads TGCGCCAGCAGTGAACAAGACAATGAGCAGTTCTTC. It yields the protein CASSEQDNEQFF.